This TCR beta chain was captured in a study of cytomegalovirus exposure and HLA in healthy donors. The CDR3 totals 18 residues. Germline V gives CDR1 LNHDA, CDR2 SQIVND (reference sequence). V lost 6 bases, J lost 0 bases, and 13 bases stayed unmatched. In the PCR, 60 Vbeta and 13 Jbeta primers were used. Produced via immunoSEQ multiplex PCR; TCRdb's table is partial and in-frame only. The sample lists some 180,000 clones; about 80% were seen once. Findings and limits, study-wide: CMV serostatus was the sole immune exposure data available. Later work associated fewer than 20,000 TCR beta sequences with HLA alleles at 0.05 false discovery rate. Among TCR beta chains, those listed as cytomegalovirus-associated numbered around 180. In a later analysis, HLA-C alleles had the fewest associated TCRs, DRB1 alleles the most.

Only a few counts were recorded for this clone. No antigen is known for it. The source of this sequence is a woman in her 30s in good health and CMV-seropositive. This chain links TRBV19 with TRBJ2-5; 10 bases line up with TRBD2. The sequenced sample consisted of PBMCs. DNA for the CDR3: TGTGCCAGTAGCTCCTCCGCCGGACTAGCGGAACACCAAGAGACCCAGTACTTC. Residues: CASSSSAGLAEHQETQYF.